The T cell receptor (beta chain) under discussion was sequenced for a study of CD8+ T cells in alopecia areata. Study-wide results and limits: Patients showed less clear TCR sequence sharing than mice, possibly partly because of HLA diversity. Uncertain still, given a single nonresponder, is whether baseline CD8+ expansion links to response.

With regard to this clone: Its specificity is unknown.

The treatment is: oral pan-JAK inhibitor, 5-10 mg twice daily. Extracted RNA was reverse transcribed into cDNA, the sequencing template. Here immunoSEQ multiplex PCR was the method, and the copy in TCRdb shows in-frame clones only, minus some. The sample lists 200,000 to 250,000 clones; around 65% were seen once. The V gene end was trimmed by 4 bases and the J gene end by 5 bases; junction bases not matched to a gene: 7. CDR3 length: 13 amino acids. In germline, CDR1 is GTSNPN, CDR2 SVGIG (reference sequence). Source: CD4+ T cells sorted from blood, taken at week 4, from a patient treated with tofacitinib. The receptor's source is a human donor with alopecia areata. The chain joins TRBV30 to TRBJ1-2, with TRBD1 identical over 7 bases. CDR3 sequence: CAWTDREGYGYTF. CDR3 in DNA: TGTGCCTGGACTGACAGGGAGGGGTATGGCTACACCTTC.